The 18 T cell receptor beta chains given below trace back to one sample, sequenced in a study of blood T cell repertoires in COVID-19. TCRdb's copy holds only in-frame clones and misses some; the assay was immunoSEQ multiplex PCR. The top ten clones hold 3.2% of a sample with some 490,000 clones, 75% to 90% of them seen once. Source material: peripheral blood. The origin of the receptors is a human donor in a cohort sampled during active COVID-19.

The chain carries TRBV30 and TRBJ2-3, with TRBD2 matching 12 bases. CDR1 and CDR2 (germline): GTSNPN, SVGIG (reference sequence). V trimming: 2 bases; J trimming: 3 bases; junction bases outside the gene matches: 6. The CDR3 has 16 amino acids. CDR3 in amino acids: CAWSTPTSGRTDTQYF. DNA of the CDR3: TGTGCCTGGAGTACCCCGACTAGCGGGAGAACAGATACGCAGTATTTT. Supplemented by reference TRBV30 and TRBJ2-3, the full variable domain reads SQTIHQWPATLVQPVGSPLSLECTVEGTSNPNLYWYRQAAGRGLQLLFYSVGIGQISSEVPQNLSASRPQDRQFILSSKKLLLSDSGFYLCAWSTPTSGRTDTQYFGPGTRLTVL.

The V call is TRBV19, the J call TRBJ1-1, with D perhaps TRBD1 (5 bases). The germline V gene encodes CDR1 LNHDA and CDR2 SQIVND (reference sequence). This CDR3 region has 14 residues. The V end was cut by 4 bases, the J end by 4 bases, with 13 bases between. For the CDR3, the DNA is TGTGCCAGTAGTACCTCAGGGTTTAGCACTGAAGCTTTCTTT. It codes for CASSTSGFSTEAFF.

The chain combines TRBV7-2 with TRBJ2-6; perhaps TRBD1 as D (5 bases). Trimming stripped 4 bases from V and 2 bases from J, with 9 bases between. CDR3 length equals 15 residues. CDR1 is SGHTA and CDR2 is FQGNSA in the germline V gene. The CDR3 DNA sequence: TGTGCCAGCAGCTCGACAGCAGCTGGGGCCAACGTCCTGACTTTC. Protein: CASSSTAAGANVLTF.

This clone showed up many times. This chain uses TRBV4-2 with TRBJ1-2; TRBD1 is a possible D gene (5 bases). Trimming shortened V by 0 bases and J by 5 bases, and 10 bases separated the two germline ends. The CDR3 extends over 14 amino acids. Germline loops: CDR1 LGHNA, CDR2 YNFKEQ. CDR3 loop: CASSQETARYGYTF. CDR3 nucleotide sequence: TGTGCCAGCAGCCAAGAGACAGCTAGATATGGCTACACCTTC.

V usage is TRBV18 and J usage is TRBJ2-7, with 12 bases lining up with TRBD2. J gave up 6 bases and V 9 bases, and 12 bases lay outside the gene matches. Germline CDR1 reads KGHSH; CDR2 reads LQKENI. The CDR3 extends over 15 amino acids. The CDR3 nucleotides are TGTGCCAGTCGGACTAGCGGGGATCCGCGCGTCGAGCAGTACTTC. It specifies CASRTSGDPRVEQYF.

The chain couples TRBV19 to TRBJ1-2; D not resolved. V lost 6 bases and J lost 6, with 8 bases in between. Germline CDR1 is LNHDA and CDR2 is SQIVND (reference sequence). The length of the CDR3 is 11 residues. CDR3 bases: TGTGCCAGTAGCAAAACAGATGGCTACACCTTC. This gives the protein CASSKTDGYTF.

CDR3 nucleotide sequence: TGTGCCAGCCTTCCCGGGAATACAGGGGCCTTGAGCACTGAAGCTTTCTTT. It translates to CASLPGNTGALSTEAFF. This chain connects TRBV19 to TRBJ1-1, with 7 bases matching TRBD1. With V trimmed by 9 bases and J by 4 bases, 20 bases remained unmatched. This CDR3 comprises 17 residues. Looked up from germline, CDR1 is LNHDA and CDR2 is SQIVND (reference sequence).

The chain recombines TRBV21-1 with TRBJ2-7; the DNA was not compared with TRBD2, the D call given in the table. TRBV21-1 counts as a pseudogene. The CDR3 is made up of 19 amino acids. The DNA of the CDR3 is TGTGCCAGCAGCAAAGTGCCCATAAGAGCGGGAGGGAACCCCCACGAGCAGTACTTC. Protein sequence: CASSKVPIRAGGNPHEQYF.

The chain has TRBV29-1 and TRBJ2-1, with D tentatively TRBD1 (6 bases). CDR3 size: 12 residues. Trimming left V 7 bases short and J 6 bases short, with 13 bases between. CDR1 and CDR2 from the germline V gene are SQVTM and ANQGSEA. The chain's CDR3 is CSAQGKVNEQFF. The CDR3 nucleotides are TGCAGCGCCCAGGGGAAAGTCAATGAGCAGTTCTTC.

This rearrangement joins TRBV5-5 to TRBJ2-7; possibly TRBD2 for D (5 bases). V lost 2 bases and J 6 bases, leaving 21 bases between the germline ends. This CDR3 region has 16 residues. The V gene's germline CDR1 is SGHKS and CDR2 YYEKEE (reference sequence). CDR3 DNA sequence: TGTGCCAGCAGCTTCCAGTCGGCTCCCCGGGGTTTCGAGCAGTACTTC. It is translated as CASSFQSAPRGFEQYF.

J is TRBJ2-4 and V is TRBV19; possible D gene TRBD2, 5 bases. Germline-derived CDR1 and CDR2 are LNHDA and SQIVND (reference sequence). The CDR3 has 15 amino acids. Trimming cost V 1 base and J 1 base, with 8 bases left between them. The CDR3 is CASSIAGIAKNIQYF. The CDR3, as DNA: TGTGCCAGTAGTATAGCCGGGATCGCCAAAAACATTCAGTACTTC.

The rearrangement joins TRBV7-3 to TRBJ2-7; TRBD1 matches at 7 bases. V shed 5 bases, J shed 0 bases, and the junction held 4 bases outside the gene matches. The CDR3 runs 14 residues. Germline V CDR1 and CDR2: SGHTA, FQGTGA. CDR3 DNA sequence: TGTGCCAGCAGCCCGACAGGGTCCTCCTACGAGCAGTACTTC. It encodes CASSPTGSSYEQYF.

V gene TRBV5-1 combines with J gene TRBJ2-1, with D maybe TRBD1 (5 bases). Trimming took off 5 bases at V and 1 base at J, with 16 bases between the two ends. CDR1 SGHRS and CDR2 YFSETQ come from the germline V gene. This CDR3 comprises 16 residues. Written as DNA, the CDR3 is TGCGCCAGCAGGACTGGGGCGGCGGCTTCCTACAATGAGCAGTTCTTC. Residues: CASRTGAAASYNEQFF.

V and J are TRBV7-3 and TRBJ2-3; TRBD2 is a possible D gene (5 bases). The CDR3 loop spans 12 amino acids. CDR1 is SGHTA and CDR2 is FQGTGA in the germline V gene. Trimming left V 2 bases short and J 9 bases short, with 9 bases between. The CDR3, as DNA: TGTGCCAGCAGCTTAGGAGGAAGAACGCAGTATTTT. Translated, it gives CASSLGGRTQYF.

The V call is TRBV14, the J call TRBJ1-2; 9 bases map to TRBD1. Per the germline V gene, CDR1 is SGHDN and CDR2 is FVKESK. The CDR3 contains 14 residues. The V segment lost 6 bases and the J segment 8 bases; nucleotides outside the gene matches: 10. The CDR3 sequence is CASSPGTGTYGYTF. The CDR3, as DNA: TGTGCCAGCAGTCCCGGGACAGGGACTTACGGCTACACCTTC.

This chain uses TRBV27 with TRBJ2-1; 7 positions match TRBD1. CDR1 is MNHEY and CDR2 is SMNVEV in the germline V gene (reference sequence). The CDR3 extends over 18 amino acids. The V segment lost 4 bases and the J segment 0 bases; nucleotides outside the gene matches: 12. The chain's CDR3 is CASSSFRRGGGSYNEQFF. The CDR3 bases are TGTGCCAGCAGTTCCTTCCGACGAGGGGGCGGCTCCTACAATGAGCAGTTCTTC.

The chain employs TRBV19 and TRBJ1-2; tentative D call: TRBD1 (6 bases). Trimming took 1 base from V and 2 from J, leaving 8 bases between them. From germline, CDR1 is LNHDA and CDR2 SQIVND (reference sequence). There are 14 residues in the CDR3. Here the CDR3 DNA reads TGTGCCAGTAGTATAGTGCAGGGGAACTATGGCTACACCTTC. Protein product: CASSIVQGNYGYTF.

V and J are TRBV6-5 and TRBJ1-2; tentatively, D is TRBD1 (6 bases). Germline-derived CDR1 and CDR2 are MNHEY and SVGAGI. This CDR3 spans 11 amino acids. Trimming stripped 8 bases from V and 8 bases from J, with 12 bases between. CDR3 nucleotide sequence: TGTGCCAGCCGAACAGGGTACGGCTACACCTTC. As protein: CASRTGYGYTF.